This record covers a single T cell receptor beta chain. Per the authors' pipeline: The assay estimated nucleated cells by amplifying reference gene primers. Assay: immunoSEQ multiplex PCR; the TCRdb copy retains only in-frame clones and omits some. From that table come the V and J calls and clone size; the DNA was used to work out D and trimming. In the table there are 200,000 to 250,000 clones, approximately 81% of which are singletons. The data belong to a study of blood T cell repertoires in COVID-19. Study context: Acute-phase and convalescent COVID-19 samples originated in the United States, Italy and Spain. From T cells, B-cell-depleted T cells, or PBMCs came the material, which was cDNA or gDNA.

This CDR3 is built from 13 residues. The sequenced material came from peripheral blood. The clonotype comes from a woman older than 75 with active or convalescent COVID-19. This chain joins TRBV21-1 and TRBJ2-1; the table's D call TRBD2 went unverified against the DNA. TRBV21-1 is assigned pseudogene status. CDR3 coding DNA: TGTGCCAGCAGCCAAAGAGGAGACAATGAGCAGTTCTTC. Protein product: CASSQRGDNEQFF.